These 20 T cell receptor beta chains came from one sample sequenced in a study of blood T cell repertoires in COVID-19 (TCRdb year 2020). The library was generated by the immunoSEQ multiplex PCR assay. TCRdb holds this immuneACCESS table with in-frame rearrangements only. Some clones are missing; in checked studies, unresolved V genes explain under half, and the rest has no known cause. Here the sample has around 400,000 clones; about 89% occur a single time. Under 11% of the sample is taken by the ten largest. The specimen sequenced was peripheral blood. Receptors were obtained from a woman in her 30s with COVID-19, enrolled during active disease.

The rearrangement joins TRBV29-1 to TRBJ1-2; possible D gene TRBD1, 5 bases. The germline gives CDR1 SQVTM, CDR2 ANQGSEA. The germline V and J ends were trimmed by 6 bases and 0 bases, with 11 bases remaining between them. The CDR3 runs 13 residues. CDR3 coding DNA: TGCAGCGTCGGGTTGACAGCTAACTATGGCTACACCTTC. This encodes CSVGLTANYGYTF.

The chain employs TRBV7-6 and TRBJ2-7; possible D gene TRBD2, 5 bases. The CDR3 is 13 amino acids. Germline CDR1 is SGHVS and CDR2 is FNYEAQ. V was trimmed by 2 bases and J by 6 bases, leaving 11 bases between them. DNA of the CDR3: TGTGCCAGCAGCTTACAGCGGTCGAGCGAGCAGTACTTC. It is translated as CASSLQRSSEQYF.

This chain uses TRBV9 with TRBJ1-2; 7 bases fit TRBD1. The CDR3 runs to 18 residues. Germline CDR1 SGDLS, CDR2 YYNGEE. Trimming took 0 bases from V and 4 from J; bases not matched to a gene: 15. CDR3 protein: CASSVDDRAQGVLYGYTF. The CDR3 DNA reads as TGTGCCAGCAGCGTAGACGACAGGGCCCAAGGAGTACTCTATGGCTACACCTTC.

J is TRBJ2-1 and V is TRBV19; 9 nucleotides agree with TRBD1. J gave up 10 bases and V 1 base, and 5 bases lay outside the gene matches. The CDR3 consists of 14 residues. CDR1 is LNHDA, CDR2 SQIVND, per germline (reference sequence). CDR3 residues: CASSIVTGGQEQFF. DNA of the CDR3: TGTGCCAGTAGTATAGTGACAGGGGGTCAAGAGCAGTTCTTC. The complete variable domain, with remaining parts taken from reference TRBV19 and TRBJ2-1, reads DGGITQSPKYLFRKEGQNVTLSCEQNLNHDAMYWYRQDPGQGLRLIYYSQIVNDFQKGDIAEGYSVSREKKESFPLTVTSAQKNPTAFYLCASSIVTGGQEQFFGPGTRLTVL.

The rearrangement uses TRBV4-3 and TRBJ2-2, with a weak D call TRBD2 (6 bases). V was clipped by 0 bases and J by 6 bases, with 11 bases between them. The CDR3 loop spans 15 amino acids. The germline V gene encodes CDR1 LGHNA and CDR2 YSLEER. The CDR3 sequence: CASSQEAWGAGELFF. CDR3 nucleotide sequence: TGCGCCAGCAGCCAAGAGGCTTGGGGGGCCGGGGAGCTGTTTTTT.

J is TRBJ1-1 and V is TRBV28; no firm D call. This CDR3 comprises 12 residues. V shed 2 bases and J shed 5 bases, with 6 bases lying between them. Germline V CDR1 and CDR2: MDHEN, SYDVKM. The CDR3 region has the DNA TGTGCCAGCAGTTTACTGAGGACTGAAGCTTTCTTT. This encodes CASSLLRTEAFF.

The chain links TRBV2 to TRBJ2-1, with D maybe TRBD1 (6 bases). Trimming pared 6 bases from V and 14 bases from J, leaving 14 bases between. There are 11 residues in the CDR3. Germline V gene sequence: CDR1 SNHLY, CDR2 FYNNEI. CDR3 residues: CASRDTGHKFF. Written as DNA, the CDR3 is TGTGCCAGCAGAGATACGGGACATAAGTTCTTC.

The chain is built from TRBV28 and TRBJ2-7, with D perhaps matching TRBD2 (6 bases). Trimming shortened V by 3 bases and J by 2 bases, and 11 bases separated the two germline ends. The CDR3 covers 14 residues. The germline CDR1 and CDR2 sequences are MDHEN and SYDVKM. The CDR3 region has the DNA TGTGCCAGCAGTTTTTCGGGACTGGCCTACGAGCAGTACTTC. It specifies CASSFSGLAYEQYF. Filled out from reference TRBV28 and TRBJ2-7, the complete variable domain reads DVKVTQSSRYLVKRTGEKVFLECVQDMDHENMFWYRQDPGLGLRLIYFSYDVKMKEKGDIPEGYSVSREKKERFSLILESASTNQTSMYLCASSFSGLAYEQYFGPGTRLTVT.

Comments on this clone: At the DNA level, this CDR3 is encoded by other sequences in the same sample as well. J is TRBJ2-3 and V is TRBV4-3; 8 bases agree with TRBD2. Germline CDR1 is LGHNA and CDR2 is YSLEER. J was trimmed by 2 bases and V by 1 base; bases with no gene match: 8. The CDR3 runs to 17 residues. The CDR3 DNA reads TGCGCCAGCAGCCAAGGACTGAGCGGGAGCATCACAGATACGCAGTATTTT. Residues: CASSQGLSGSITDTQYF.

Concerning this clone: The junction shows a germline mismatch at one end, possibly a read error. The gene calls are TRBV7-7 and TRBJ2-5; a possible D gene is TRBD1 (5 bases). Germline CDR1 and CDR2: SSHAT and FNYEAQ (reference sequence). The CDR3 extends over 15 amino acids. DNA of the CDR3: TGTGCTAGCAGCTTAGTCAGGGCTGAGCGAGAGACCCAGTACTTC. Its protein is CASSLVRAERETQYF.

The chain recombines TRBV5-6 with TRBJ2-5; 9 bases align to TRBD2. The CDR3 covers 15 residues. Germline CDR1 and CDR2: SGHDT and YYEEEE. V was clipped by 2 bases and J by 5 bases; unmatched bases: 7. Here the CDR3 DNA reads TGTGCCAGCAGCTTAGGCGGGAGGGCCGGGGAGACCCAGTACTTC. Translation: CASSLGGRAGETQYF.

V is TRBV5-5 and J is TRBJ2-1; 8 bases are a match to TRBD2. The germline gives CDR1 SGHKS, CDR2 YYEKEE (reference sequence). This CDR3 is 15 amino acids long. The V gene end was trimmed by 5 bases and the J gene end by 7 bases; junction bases not matched to a gene: 11. For the CDR3, the DNA is TGTGCCAGCAGACTGGAGCGGGAGAGGACGAATGAGCAGTTCTTC. Encoded protein: CASRLERERTNEQFF.

The chain couples TRBV27 to TRBJ2-1; D call uncertain. The germline V and J ends were trimmed by 2 bases and 7 bases, with 6 bases remaining between them. This CDR3 comprises 12 residues. In germline, CDR1 is MNHEY, CDR2 SMNVEV (reference sequence). The CDR3 DNA sequence: TGTGCCAGCAGTTTAAGCCGGAATGAGCAGTTCTTC. Residues: CASSLSRNEQFF.

This chain links TRBV23-1 with TRBJ2-7; 10 bases map to TRBD1. TRBV23-1 is designated an ORF whose function remains uncertain. There are 14 residues in the CDR3. V shed 0 bases, J shed 6 bases, and the junction held 2 bases outside the gene matches. DNA for the CDR3: TGCGCCAGCAGTCAATCGAGGACAGGGGGCGAGCAGTACTTC. Translated: CASSQSRTGGEQYF.

This chain joins TRBV11-2 and TRBJ2-1; D might be TRBD1 (6 bases). V lost 3 bases to trimming and J lost 13 bases, with 16 bases between them. The germline CDR1 and CDR2 sequences are SGHAT and FQNNGV. This CDR3 comprises 13 residues. The CDR3, as DNA: TGTGCCAGCAGCTTGACAGGAGATACAACCCAGTTCTTC. Translating gives CASSLTGDTTQFF.

The chain combines TRBV12-5 with TRBJ2-5; the match to TRBD1 covers 10 bases. The V and J ends lost 6 bases and 9 bases, in that order; junction bases with no gene match: 7. Germline CDR1 reads LGHNT; CDR2 reads FRNRAP. This CDR3 contains 13 residues. CDR3 DNA sequence: TGTGCTAGTGGCCCGGGACAGGGGAGGGCCCAGTACTTC. Translated, it gives CASGPGQGRAQYF. Variable domain in full (rest from reference TRBV12-5 and TRBJ2-5): DARVTQTPRHKVTEMGQEVTMRCQPILGHNTVFWYRQTMMQGLELLAYFRNRAPLDDSGMPKDRFSAEMPDATLATLKIQPSEPRDSAVYFCASGPGQGRAQYFGPGTRLLVL.

DNA for the CDR3: TGTGCCAGCAGTTACGGGACAGGGATGGGCGAGCAGTACTTC. Amino acids: CASSYGTGMGEQYF. This chain connects TRBV6-5 to TRBJ2-7; 9 bases fit TRBD1. The CDR3 is 14 residues long. V shed 2 bases and J 6 bases; nucleotides not matched to a gene: 5. The V gene's germline CDR1 is MNHEY and CDR2 SVGAGI.

The chain couples TRBV2 to TRBJ2-1; TRBD1 matches 8 bases. Germline-derived CDR1 and CDR2 are SNHLY and FYNNEI. Trimming removed 5 bases from V and 8 bases from J; junction bases left unmatched: 5. There are 13 residues in the CDR3. The CDR3 loop reads CASSYRGQDEQFF. The CDR3 DNA follows: TGTGCCAGCAGTTATCGGGGACAGGATGAGCAGTTCTTC.

This clone appeared a single time. The chain combines TRBV9 with TRBJ2-1; TRBD2 agrees at 7 bases. Trimming cost V 3 bases and J 9 bases; bases outside gene matches: 6. This CDR3 region has 13 residues. Germline CDR1 and CDR2: SGDLS and YYNGEE. The CDR3 coding sequence is TGTGCCAGCAGCGACGAGCGGGGCGGTGAGCAGTTCTTC. Its translation is CASSDERGGEQFF.

This clone was seen once. The chain is built from TRBV21-1 and TRBJ1-5. TRBV21-1 corresponds to a pseudogene. This CDR3 is built from 13 residues. The CDR3 DNA is TGTGCCAGCAGCCGCGTTGGCGGGCAGCCCCAGCATTTT. Its protein is CASSRVGGQPQHF.